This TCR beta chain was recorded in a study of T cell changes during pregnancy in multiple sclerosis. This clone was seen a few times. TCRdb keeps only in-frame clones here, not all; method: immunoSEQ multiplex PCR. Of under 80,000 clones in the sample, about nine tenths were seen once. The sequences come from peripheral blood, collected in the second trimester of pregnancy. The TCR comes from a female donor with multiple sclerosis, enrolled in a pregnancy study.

CDR3 bases: TGTGCCTGGAGTGTACTAGCGGGGTATGACAAAAACATTCAGTACTTC. It yields the protein CAWSVLAGYDKNIQYF. V is TRBV30 and J is TRBJ2-4; 10 nucleotides match TRBD2. The CDR3 covers 16 residues. Trimming took 0 bases from V and 3 from J; bases not matched to a gene: 5. Germline V CDR1 and CDR2: GTSNPN, SVGIG (reference sequence).